The 26 T cell receptor beta chains below come from one sample, sequenced in a study of blood T cell repertoires in COVID-19. Profiling relied on immunoSEQ multiplex PCR, and the TCRdb table lists in-frame clones only, not all of them. The sample carries more than 25,000 clones, roughly 83% recorded once. Sequencing was performed on peripheral blood. All receptors derive from a man older than 75 with active COVID-19.

CDR3 amino acids: CASSLMGQGRSTIYF. Written as DNA, the CDR3 is TGTGCCAGCAGCTTGATGGGACAGGGAAGATCCACCATATATTTT. The V and J genes are TRBV5-4 and TRBJ1-3; 9 bases fit TRBD1. Germline CDR1 reads SGHNT; CDR2 reads YYREEE (reference sequence). The CDR3 runs 15 residues. After removal of 1 base from V and 9 bases from J, the junction contained 8 bases not matched to a gene.

The rearrangement links TRBV6-5 to TRBJ1-2, with D possibly matching TRBD1 (5 bases). The V and J ends lost 2 bases and 7 bases respectively, with 17 bases between them. CDR3 size: 15 residues. Germline assignment: CDR1 MNHEY and CDR2 SVGAGI. The DNA of the CDR3 is TGTGCCAGCAGTTACGCCAACCAGGGTCGTTCTGGCTACACCTTC. Its translation is CASSYANQGRSGYTF.

The V and J genes are TRBV5-1 and TRBJ1-1; weak D call: TRBD1 (5 bases). This CDR3 spans 12 amino acids. Germline loops: CDR1 SGHRS, CDR2 YFSETQ. V was clipped by 3 bases and J by 8 bases, with 11 bases between them. CDR3 coding DNA: TGCGCCAGCAGCTACCAAAAGGGGGAAGCTTTCTTT. It translates to CASSYQKGEAFF.

The V gene is TRBV11-3, the J gene TRBJ2-7; the D gene is possibly TRBD1 (6 bases). The CDR3 runs to 15 residues. Germline loops: CDR1 SGHNT, CDR2 YENEEA. V lost 0 bases and J lost 4, with 13 bases in between. The CDR3, as DNA: TGTGCCAGCAGCTTAGATGGGGGCGAGGGATACGAGCAGTACTTC. Translation gives CASSLDGGEGYEQYF.

V usage is TRBV5-1 and J usage is TRBJ2-7; tentatively, D is TRBD1 (6 bases). The CDR3 has 12 amino acids. The V end lost 0 bases, the J end lost 6 bases, and 7 bases lay between the germline ends. Germline V CDR1 and CDR2: SGHRS, YFSETQ. CDR3 protein: CASSLDRVEQYF. The CDR3 DNA reads as TGCGCCAGCAGCTTGGACAGGGTCGAGCAGTACTTC. The entire variable domain, with the rest obtained from reference TRBV5-1 and TRBJ2-7, is as follows: KAGVTQTPRYLIKTRGQQVTLSCSPISGHRSVSWYQQTPGQGLQFLFEYFSETQRNKGNFPGRFSGRQFSNSRSEMNVSTLELGDSALYLCASSLDRVEQYFGPGTRLTVT.

The rearrangement uses TRBV19 and TRBJ1-1, with 7 bases lining up with TRBD1. This CDR3 is 14 amino acids long. V shed 5 bases and J 5 bases; nucleotides not matched to a gene: 8. Germline V gene lookup returns CDR1 LNHDA and CDR2 SQIVND (reference sequence). The CDR3 here is CASSFQTGRTEAFF. CDR3 DNA sequence: TGTGCCAGTAGTTTTCAGACAGGGCGTACTGAAGCTTTCTTT.

This chain's CDR3 is CASSPVAGVTDTQYF. In DNA, the CDR3 is TGTGCCAGCTCACCGGTAGCGGGGGTTACAGATACGCAGTATTTT. The chain employs TRBV18 and TRBJ2-3; 9 bases fit TRBD2. From germline, CDR1 is KGHSH and CDR2 LQKENI. The CDR3 runs 15 residues. V was clipped by 3 bases and J by 3 bases; unmatched bases: 4.

The V gene is TRBV6-2 or TRBV6-3, the J gene TRBJ2-1; TRBD2 matches at 10 bases. Germline CDR1 and CDR2: MNHEY and SVGEGT. The CDR3 totals 16 residues. V shed 5 bases, J shed 7 bases, and the junction held 11 bases outside the gene matches. CDR3 sequence (DNA): TGTGCCAGCAGTCTTAGCGGGGGGCTCTCGGTAAATGAGCAGTTCTTC. Its translation is CASSLSGGLSVNEQFF.

In DNA, the CDR3 is TGCAGTGCTAGTCTCCCCGTTAGCACAGATACGCAGTATTTT. Its protein product is CSASLPVSTDTQYF. The chain is built from TRBV20-1 and TRBJ2-3; no clear D gene. The CDR3 is made up of 14 amino acids. The germline V gene encodes CDR1 DFQATT and CDR2 SNEGSKA (reference sequence). The ends were cut back, 3 bases at V and 0 bases at J, with 10 bases in the middle.

The chain carries TRBV5-1 and TRBJ2-7; D gene uncertain. Trimming took 2 bases from V and 5 from J, leaving 17 bases between them. The CDR3 has 15 residues. Germline CDR1 SGHRS, CDR2 YFSETQ. The CDR3 DNA is TGCGCCAGCAGCTTTCTAGGTGACCGCCCCAACGAGCAGTACTTC. It is translated as CASSFLGDRPNEQYF. Drawing the rest from reference TRBV5-1 and TRBJ2-7, the complete variable domain is KAGVTQTPRYLIKTRGQQVTLSCSPISGHRSVSWYQQTPGQGLQFLFEYFSETQRNKGNFPGRFSGRQFSNSRSEMNVSTLELGDSALYLCASSFLGDRPNEQYFGPGTRLTVT.

The chain recombines TRBV5-1 with TRBJ1-1; no clear D. V dropped 3 bases and J dropped 5 bases, with 17 bases sitting between them. Germline assignment: CDR1 SGHRS and CDR2 YFSETQ. The CDR3 covers 15 residues. The CDR3 nucleotides read TGCGCCAGCAGCTCGAACCTTCGGGGTGGGACTGAAGCTTTCTTT. Residues: CASSSNLRGGTEAFF.

This chain's CDR3 is CASSQEGGDRFF. CDR3 in DNA: TGTGCCAGCAGCCAAGAAGGGGGCGATAGGTTCTTC. The chain uses TRBV3-1 (or the pseudogene TRBV3-2) and TRBJ2-1, with 7 nucleotides matching TRBD1. The CDR3 contains 12 residues. CDR1 and CDR2 (germline): LGHDT, YNNKEL (reference sequence). V trimming: 0 bases; J trimming: 15 bases; junction bases outside the gene matches: 5.

The rearrangement joins TRBV5-5 to TRBJ1-1, with TRBD1 identical over 8 bases. With 4 bases clipped from V and 4 bases from J, the junction kept 6 bases outside the gene matches. CDR3 size: 14 residues. The germline V gene encodes CDR1 SGHKS and CDR2 YYEKEE (reference sequence). CDR3 bases: TGTGCCAGCAGCCCGGGACAGGCGACCACTGAAGCTTTCTTT. Translated: CASSPGQATTEAFF. The full variable domain, with the rest looked up from reference TRBV5-5 and TRBJ1-1, is DAGVTQSPTHLIKTRGQQVTLRCSPISGHKSVSWYQQVLGQGPQFIFQYYEKEERGRGNFPDRFSARQFPNYSSELNVNALLLGDSALYLCASSPGQATTEAFFGQGTRLTVV.

This clone has only a few counts. CDR3 bases: TGTGCCAGCAGCCCCGGGACTAGCGGGGAAACCCAGTACTTC. The encoded protein is CASSPGTSGETQYF. V usage is TRBV7-9 and J usage is TRBJ2-5; 13 positions agree with TRBD2. The CDR3 contains 14 residues. V shed 5 bases, J shed 8 bases, and the junction held 5 bases outside the gene matches. The germline CDR1 and CDR2 sequences are SEHNR and FQNEAQ (reference sequence).

Within the sample, this clone is medium-sized. The rearrangement links TRBV10-3 to TRBJ2-1; 7 bases match TRBD2. Germline V CDR1 and CDR2: ENHRY, SYGVKD. CDR3 length: 18 residues. J lost 0 bases, V lost 3 bases, and 11 bases had no gene match. The CDR3 is CAISDPELAGSSYNEQFF. The CDR3 nucleotides read TGTGCCATCAGTGATCCCGAGTTAGCGGGTTCCTCCTACAATGAGCAGTTCTTC.

This clone appeared a single time. The V call is TRBV19, the J call TRBJ2-1, with a tentative D call TRBD1 (6 bases). The ends were cut back, 6 bases at V and 3 bases at J, with 15 bases in the middle. Germline CDR1 LNHDA, CDR2 SQIVND (reference sequence). The CDR3 runs 15 residues. This chain's CDR3 is CASRTGQGSYNEQFF. DNA of the CDR3: TGTGCCAGTAGAACGGGACAAGGAAGCTACAATGAGCAGTTCTTC.

The rearrangement uses TRBV7-9 and TRBJ2-2, with a weak D call TRBD2 (6 bases). CDR1 is SEHNR and CDR2 is FQNEAQ in the germline V gene (reference sequence). Between the trimmed V and J ends, which lost 1 base and 3 bases, there was a span of 6 bases. CDR3 length: 14 amino acids. CDR3 DNA sequence: TGTGCCAGCAGCTTAGGACTAGACACCGGGGAGCTGTTTTTT. Protein product: CASSLGLDTGELFF.

Regarding this clone: The sample has other DNA sequences that encode this CDR3 too. This rearrangement joins TRBV3-1 (or the pseudogene TRBV3-2) to TRBJ1-1; D is perhaps TRBD1 (5 bases). V was pared by 1 base and J by 7 bases, with 7 bases between. The CDR3 has 12 residues. Germline V gene sequence: CDR1 LGHDT, CDR2 YNNKEL (reference sequence). This CDR3 reads CASSQADSEAFF. The CDR3 nucleotides read TGTGCCAGCAGCCAAGCAGACAGTGAAGCTTTCTTT.

The table lists this clone with a count of one. This rearrangement joins TRBV5-1 to TRBJ2-1; 9 nucleotides match TRBD2. V was pared by 0 bases and J by 5 bases, with 3 bases of the junction left unmatched. The CDR3 is 15 residues long. In germline, CDR1 is SGHRS, CDR2 YFSETQ. In DNA, the CDR3 is TGCGCCAGCAGCTTGGCGTCTAGCGGGGACAATGAGCAGTTCTTC. This gives the protein CASSLASSGDNEQFF. The whole variable domain, filled in from reference TRBV5-1 and TRBJ2-1, reads KAGVTQTPRYLIKTRGQQVTLSCSPISGHRSVSWYQQTPGQGLQFLFEYFSETQRNKGNFPGRFSGRQFSNSRSEMNVSTLELGDSALYLCASSLASSGDNEQFFGPGTRLTVL.

V gene TRBV6-5 combines with J gene TRBJ1-5, with unresolved D. CDR1 is MNHEY and CDR2 is SVGAGI in the germline V gene. This CDR3 is built from 12 residues. The germline V and J ends were trimmed by 8 bases and 5 bases, with 10 bases remaining between them. CDR3 protein: CASFSYDQPQHF. CDR3 coding DNA: TGTGCCAGCTTTAGTTATGATCAGCCCCAGCATTTT.

The chain has TRBV15 and TRBJ1-4, with 8 bases lining up with TRBD1. V shed 2 bases, J shed 8 bases, and the junction held 7 bases outside the gene matches. Germline V CDR1 and CDR2: LNHNV, YYDKDF (reference sequence). The CDR3 totals 15 residues. The CDR3 DNA reads as TGTGCCACCAGCAGAACGCGGGGACAGGCGGAAAAACTGTTTTTT. Its protein product is CATSRTRGQAEKLFF.

This clone has only a few counts. The chain employs TRBV4-2 and TRBJ2-7, with 7 bases lining up with TRBD2. The length of the CDR3 is 15 residues. V shed 6 bases and J 0 bases; nucleotides not matched to a gene: 8. CDR1 is LGHNA and CDR2 is YNFKEQ in the germline V gene. CDR3 in DNA: TGTGCCAGCAGAACCGGGGGGTCAAGCTCCTACGAGCAGTACTTC. Amino acids: CASRTGGSSSYEQYF.

The V gene is TRBV3-1 (or the pseudogene TRBV3-2), the J gene TRBJ2-2; possible D gene TRBD2, 6 bases. The CDR3 is 14 amino acids. CDR1 is LGHDT and CDR2 is YNNKEL in the germline V gene (reference sequence). Trimming left V 1 base short and J 4 bases short, with 7 bases between. The CDR3 DNA sequence: TGTGCCAGCAGCCAAGTGGGGGGCACCGGGGAGCTGTTTTTT. Encoded protein: CASSQVGGTGELFF.

The chain links TRBV12-3 or TRBV12-4 to TRBJ2-1; D is perhaps TRBD2 (5 bases). V dropped 6 bases and J dropped 9 bases, with 12 bases sitting between them. There are 12 residues in the CDR3. In nucleotides, the CDR3 is TGTGCCAGCAGCCCCACTAGTTTTGAGCAGTTCTTC. It translates to CASSPTSFEQFF.

The chain has TRBV5-1 and TRBJ2-3, with TRBD2 matching over 9 bases. The CDR3 spans 17 residues. V shed 4 bases and J 4 bases; nucleotides not matched to a gene: 13. The germline V gene has CDR1 SGHRS and CDR2 YFSETQ. The CDR3 region is CASSGLGAGGPPDTQYF. The CDR3 nucleotides are TGCGCCAGCAGCGGTCTTGGGGCGGGGGGGCCCCCAGATACGCAGTATTTT.

The rearrangement joins TRBV5-6 to TRBJ2-7, with D possibly matching TRBD1 (6 bases). In germline, CDR1 is SGHDT, CDR2 YYEEEE. This CDR3 has 13 amino acids. V was trimmed by 7 bases and J by 0 bases, leaving 11 bases between them. CDR3 amino acids: CASSQGFSYEQYF. The CDR3 coding sequence is TGTGCCAGCTCCCAGGGGTTCTCCTACGAGCAGTACTTC.